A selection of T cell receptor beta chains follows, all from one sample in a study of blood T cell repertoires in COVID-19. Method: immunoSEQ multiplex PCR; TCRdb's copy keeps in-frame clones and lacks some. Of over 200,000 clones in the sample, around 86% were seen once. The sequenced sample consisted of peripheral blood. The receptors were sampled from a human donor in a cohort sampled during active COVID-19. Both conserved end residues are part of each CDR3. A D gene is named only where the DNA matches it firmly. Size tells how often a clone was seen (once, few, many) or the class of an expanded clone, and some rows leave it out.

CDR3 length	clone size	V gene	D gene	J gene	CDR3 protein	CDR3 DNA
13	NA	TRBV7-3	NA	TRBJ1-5	CASSRGGNQPQHF	TGTGCCAGCAGCCGTGGGGGGAATCAGCCCCAGCATTTT
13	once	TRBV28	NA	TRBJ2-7	CASSPQGTYEQYF	TGTGCCAGCAGTCCTCAGGGTACCTACGAGCAGTACTTC
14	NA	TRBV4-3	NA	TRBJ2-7	CASSQRSNYYEQYF	TGCGCCAGCAGCCAGCGATCAAATTACTACGAGCAGTACTTC
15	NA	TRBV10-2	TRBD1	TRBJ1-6	CASSGFRGQNSPLHF	TGCGCCAGCAGTGGTTTCAGGGGGCAGAATTCACCCCTCCACTTT
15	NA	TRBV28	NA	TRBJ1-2	CASSQRTSGGYGYTF	TGTGCCAGCAGTCAACGGACCTCCGGGGGGTATGGCTACACCTTC
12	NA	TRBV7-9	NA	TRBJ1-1	CASSLGGGEAFF	TGTGCCAGCAGCTTAGGGGGCGGTGAAGCTTTCTTT
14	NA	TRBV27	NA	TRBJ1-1	CASSSRTENTEAFF	TGTGCCAGCAGTTCTAGGACAGAGAACACTGAAGCTTTCTTT
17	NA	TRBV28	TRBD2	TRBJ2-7	CATVGGSGRNHGGEQYF	TGTGCCACCGTGGGGGGCAGCGGGAGGAATCATGGCGGGGAGCAGTACTTC
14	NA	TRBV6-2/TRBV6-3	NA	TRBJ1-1	CASSGRIMNTEAFF	TGTGCCAGCAGTGGGCGTATCATGAACACTGAAGCTTTCTTT
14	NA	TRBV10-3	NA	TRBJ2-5	CAISESGLRGTQYF	TGTGCCATCAGTGAGTCGGGACTCCGGGGGACCCAGTACTTC
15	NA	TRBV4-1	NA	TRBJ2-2	CASSQGTAATGELFF	TGCGCCAGCAGCCAAGGGACAGCCGCCACCGGGGAGCTGTTTTTT
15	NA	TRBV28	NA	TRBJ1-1	CASSLYRRVDTEAFF	TGTGCCAGCAGTTTATATCGGAGGGTCGACACTGAAGCTTTCTTT
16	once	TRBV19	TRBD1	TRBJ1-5	CASSPAKPRGHQPQHF	TGTGCCAGTAGCCCCGCGAAACCCAGGGGGCATCAGCCCCAGCATTTT
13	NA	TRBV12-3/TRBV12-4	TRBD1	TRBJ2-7	CASSGGQVYEQYF	TGTGCCAGCAGCGGCGGACAGGTCTACGAGCAGTACTTC
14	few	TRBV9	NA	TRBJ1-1	CASSVDMGRAEAFF	TGTGCCAGCAGCGTAGATATGGGGAGGGCTGAAGCTTTCTTT
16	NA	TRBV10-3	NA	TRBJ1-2	CAISEPAGRSNYGYTF	TGTGCCATCAGTGAGCCTGCGGGCCGGAGCAACTATGGCTACACCTTC
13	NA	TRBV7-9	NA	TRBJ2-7	CASSLWRNYEQYF	TGTGCCAGCAGCTTGTGGCGGAACTACGAGCAGTACTTC
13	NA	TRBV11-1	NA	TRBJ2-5	CASSTRGGETQYF	TGTGCCAGCAGCACCAGGGGTGGGGAGACCCAGTACTTC
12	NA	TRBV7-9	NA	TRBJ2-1	CASSSQRDEQFF	TGTGCCAGCAGCTCCCAACGGGATGAGCAGTTCTTC
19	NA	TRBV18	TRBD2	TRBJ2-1	CASSPGGTSGSPAGGEQFF	TGTGCCAGCTCACCAGGAGGGACTAGCGGGAGCCCCGCGGGCGGGGAGCAGTTCTTC
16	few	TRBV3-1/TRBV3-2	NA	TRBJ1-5	CASSQGRGVRNQPQHF	TGTGCCAGCAGCCAAGGGCGGGGGGTTCGGAATCAGCCCCAGCATTTT
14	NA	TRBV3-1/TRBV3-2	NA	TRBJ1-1	CASSQLGANTEAFF	TGTGCCAGCAGCCAACTCGGAGCGAACACTGAAGCTTTCTTT
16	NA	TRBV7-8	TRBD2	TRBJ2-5	CASSLLLAGAWETQYF	TGTGCCAGCAGCTTACTACTAGCGGGAGCTTGGGAGACCCAGTACTTC
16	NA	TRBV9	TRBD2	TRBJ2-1	CASSVAGREGTNEQFF	TGTGCCAGCAGCGTAGCTGGGCGGGAGGGGACCAATGAGCAGTTCTTC
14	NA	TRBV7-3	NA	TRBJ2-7	CASSLTGGSYEQYF	TGTGCCAGCAGCTTAACAGGGGGCTCCTACGAGCAGTACTTC
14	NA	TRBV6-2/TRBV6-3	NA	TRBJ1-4	CASSRPSANEKLFF	TGTGCCAGCAGCCGTCCTTCAGCTAATGAAAAACTGTTTTTT
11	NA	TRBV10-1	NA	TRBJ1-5	CASQPRGPQHF	TGCGCCAGCCAGCCCCGGGGGCCCCAGCATTTT
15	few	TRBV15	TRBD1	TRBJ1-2	CATSRGQGQGYGYTF	TGTGCCACCAGCAGAGGCCAAGGACAGGGCTATGGCTACACCTTC
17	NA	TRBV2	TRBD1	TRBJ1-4	CASSRQGVGSTNEKLFF	TGTGCCAGCAGTAGACAGGGTGTAGGGTCGACTAATGAAAAACTGTTTTTT
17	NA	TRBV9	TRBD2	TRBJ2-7	CASSVAGGTSGVYEQYF	TGTGCCAGCAGCGTAGCCGGCGGGACTAGCGGGGTCTACGAGCAGTACTTC
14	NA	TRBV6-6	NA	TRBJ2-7	CASSYRDQSYEQYF	TGTGCCAGCAGTTATCGGGATCAATCCTACGAGCAGTACTTC
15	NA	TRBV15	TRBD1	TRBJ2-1	CATSPGQESYNEQFF	TGTGCCACCAGCCCAGGACAGGAGTCCTACAATGAGCAGTTCTTC
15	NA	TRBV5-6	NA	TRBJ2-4	CASSTTGIAKNIQYF	TGTGCCAGCAGCACAACAGGAATAGCCAAAAACATTCAGTACTTC
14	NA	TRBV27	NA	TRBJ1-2	CASSPRGANYGYTF	TGTGCCAGCAGTCCCAGGGGAGCTAACTATGGCTACACCTTC
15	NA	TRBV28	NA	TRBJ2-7	CASSLLEGFASEQYF	TGTGCCAGCAGTTTACTTGAGGGTTTCGCCTCCGAGCAGTACTTC
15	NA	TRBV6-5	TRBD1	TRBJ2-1	CASSFRGTGGAEQFF	TGTGCCAGCAGTTTTCGAGGGACAGGGGGTGCTGAGCAGTTCTTC
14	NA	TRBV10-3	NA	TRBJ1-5	CATRQVNVDQPQHF	TGTGCCACCAGACAGGTGAATGTAGATCAGCCCCAGCATTTT
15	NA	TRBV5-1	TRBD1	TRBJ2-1	CASVRGDSSYNEQFF	TGCGCCAGCGTCCGAGGGGACAGCTCCTACAATGAGCAGTTCTTC
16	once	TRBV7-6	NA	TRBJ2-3	CASSPYGGERKDTQYF	TGTGCCAGCAGCCCGTACGGGGGAGAGAGGAAAGATACGCAGTATTTT
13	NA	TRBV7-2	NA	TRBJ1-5	CASSLTRGQPQHF	TGTGCCAGCAGCTTAACACGGGGTCAGCCCCAGCATTTT
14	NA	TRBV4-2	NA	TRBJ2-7	CASSQDSLSYEQYF	TGTGCCAGCAGCCAAGATAGCCTATCCTACGAGCAGTACTTC
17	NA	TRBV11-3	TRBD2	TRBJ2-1	CASSLGSTSGIYNEQFF	TGTGCCAGCAGCTTAGGTTCGACTAGCGGGATCTACAATGAGCAGTTCTTC
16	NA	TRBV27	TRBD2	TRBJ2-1	CASSWGLAGQIYEQFF	TGTGCCAGCAGTTGGGGACTAGCGGGTCAAATCTATGAGCAGTTCTTC
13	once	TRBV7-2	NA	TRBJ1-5	CASSLPGNQPQHF	TGTGCCAGCAGCCTTCCAGGGAATCAGCCCCAGCATTTT
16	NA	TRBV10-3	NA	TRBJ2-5	CAISPGVAEGKETQYF	TGTGCCATCAGCCCCGGAGTAGCGGAGGGGAAGGAGACCCAGTACTTC